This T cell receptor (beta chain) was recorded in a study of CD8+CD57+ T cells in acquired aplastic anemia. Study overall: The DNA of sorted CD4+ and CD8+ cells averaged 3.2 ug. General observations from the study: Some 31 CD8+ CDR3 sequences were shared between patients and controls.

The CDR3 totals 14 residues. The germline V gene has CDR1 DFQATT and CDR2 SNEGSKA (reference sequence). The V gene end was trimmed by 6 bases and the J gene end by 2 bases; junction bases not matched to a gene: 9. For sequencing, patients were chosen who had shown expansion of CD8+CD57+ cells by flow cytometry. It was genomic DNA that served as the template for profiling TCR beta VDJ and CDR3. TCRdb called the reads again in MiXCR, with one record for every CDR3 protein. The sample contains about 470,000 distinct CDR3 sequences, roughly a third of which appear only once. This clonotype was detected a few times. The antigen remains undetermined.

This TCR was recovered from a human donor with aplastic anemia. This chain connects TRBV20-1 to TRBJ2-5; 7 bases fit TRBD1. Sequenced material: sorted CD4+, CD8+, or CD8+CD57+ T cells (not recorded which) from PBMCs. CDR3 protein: CSATRDSFQETQYF. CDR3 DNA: TGCAGTGCGACCCGGGACAGTTTTCAAGAGACCCAGTACTTC.